The 10 T cell receptor beta chains in this list originate from one sample, sequenced in a study of T cells in localized non-small cell lung cancer. Profiling relied on immunoSEQ multiplex PCR, and the TCRdb table lists in-frame clones only, not all of them. The table includes some 1,000 clones, 25% to 30% detected once. The sample here was normal lung tissue next to the tumor, taken before any cancer treatment. Receptors originate from a woman aged 35-75 years with stage III lung adenocarcinoma.

This clone showed up just a few times. CDR3 protein: CASSPQGTDTQYF. The CDR3 DNA follows: TGTGCCAGCAGTCCTCAGGGAACAGATACGCAGTATTTT. The rearrangement links TRBV6-8 to TRBJ2-3, with a possible D match to TRBD1 (5 bases). The CDR3 extends over 13 amino acids. V gave up 5 bases and J gave up 3 bases, with 9 bases separating them. Germline V gene data show CDR1 as MNHGY and CDR2 as SAAAGT.

This clone occurred a few times. V is TRBV28 and J is TRBJ2-7, with 7 bases lining up with TRBD2. V lost 2 bases to trimming and J lost 1 base; unmatched junction nucleotides: 8. CDR1 and CDR2 (germline): MDHEN, SYDVKM. The length of the CDR3 is 16 residues. In DNA form, the CDR3 reads TGTGCCAGCAGTTTAAGTTCGGGGGGAGAATCCTACGAGCAGTACTTC. This translates into CASSLSSGGESYEQYF.

This sequence joins TRBV18 and TRBJ1-4; perhaps TRBD1 as D (5 bases). The CDR3 is 16 residues long. V lost 0 bases to trimming and J lost 4 bases, with 12 bases between them. Germline V gene lookup returns CDR1 KGHSH and CDR2 LQKENI. For the CDR3, the DNA is TGTGCCAGCTCACCACCCCTGGGGGACGGTAATGAAAAACTGTTTTTT. It codes for CASSPPLGDGNEKLFF.

The gene calls are TRBV14 and TRBJ2-3; D gene uncertain. The CDR3 runs to 14 residues. Germline V gene sequence: CDR1 SGHDN, CDR2 FVKESK. The V end was cut by 1 base, the J end by 1 base, with 6 bases between. The CDR3 region is CASSQVPGTDTQYF. CDR3 nucleotide sequence: TGTGCCAGCAGCCAAGTCCCCGGCACAGATACGCAGTATTTT.

This chain connects TRBV30 to TRBJ1-2, with 8 bases matching TRBD1. The CDR3 is 13 amino acids. V gave up 4 bases and J gave up 5 bases; unmatched junction bases: 6. Germline CDR1 is GTSNPN and CDR2 is SVGIG (reference sequence). CDR3 nucleotide sequence: TGTGCCTGGACCGAGTACAGGGGGTATGGCTACACCTTC. It codes for CAWTEYRGYGYTF.

The chain has TRBV7-2 and TRBJ2-7; tentatively, D is TRBD2 (6 bases). The germline V gene encodes CDR1 SGHTA and CDR2 FQGNSA. Trimming removed 5 bases at V and 3 bases at J, with 11 bases between. CDR3 size: 13 residues. CDR3 sequence (DNA): TGTGCCAGCAGCCGAGGGGAGGACTACGAGCAGTACTTC. Translated: CASSRGEDYEQYF.

This clone was observed a handful of times. V usage is TRBV28 and J usage is TRBJ1-1; TRBD1 might be the D (5 bases). This CDR3 is 15 amino acids long. V shed 0 bases and J shed 1 base, with 9 bases lying between them. Germline V gene sequence: CDR1 MDHEN, CDR2 SYDVKM. CDR3 sequence reads: CASSLWSGTNTEAFF. CDR3 in DNA: TGTGCCAGCAGTTTATGGTCAGGGACGAACACTGAAGCTTTCTTT.

The rearrangement links TRBV11-1 to TRBJ2-3; 11 bases map to TRBD2. The trim removed 5 bases at V and 1 base at J, leaving 11 bases unmatched. The CDR3 is 18 residues long. The V gene's germline CDR1 is SGHAT and CDR2 FQDESV (reference sequence). The CDR3 bases are TGTGCCAGCAGCCTCCCATCCGGGACTAGCGGAGGCACAGATACGCAGTATTTT. This encodes CASSLPSGTSGGTDTQYF.

This clone has a handful of counts. Here the CDR3 DNA reads TGTGCCAGCAGTTACACAGGGGGGAATCAGCCCCAGCATTTT. It codes for CASSYTGGNQPQHF. V gene TRBV11-3 combines with J gene TRBJ1-5; TRBD1 agrees at 8 bases. This CDR3 has 14 amino acids. The junction had 5 bases not matched to a gene; V was cut back by 6 bases and J by 4 bases. The germline gives CDR1 SGHNT, CDR2 YENEEA.

The chain combines TRBV19 with TRBJ1-4; D is possibly TRBD1 (6 bases). The length of the CDR3 is 16 residues. V lost 4 bases and J lost 5, with 17 bases in between. Germline CDR1 reads LNHDA; CDR2 reads SQIVND (reference sequence). As DNA, the CDR3 is TGTGCCAGTAGTACCCCCGGTGGACAGCCGAATGAAAAACTGTTTTTT. Translation: CASSTPGGQPNEKLFF.